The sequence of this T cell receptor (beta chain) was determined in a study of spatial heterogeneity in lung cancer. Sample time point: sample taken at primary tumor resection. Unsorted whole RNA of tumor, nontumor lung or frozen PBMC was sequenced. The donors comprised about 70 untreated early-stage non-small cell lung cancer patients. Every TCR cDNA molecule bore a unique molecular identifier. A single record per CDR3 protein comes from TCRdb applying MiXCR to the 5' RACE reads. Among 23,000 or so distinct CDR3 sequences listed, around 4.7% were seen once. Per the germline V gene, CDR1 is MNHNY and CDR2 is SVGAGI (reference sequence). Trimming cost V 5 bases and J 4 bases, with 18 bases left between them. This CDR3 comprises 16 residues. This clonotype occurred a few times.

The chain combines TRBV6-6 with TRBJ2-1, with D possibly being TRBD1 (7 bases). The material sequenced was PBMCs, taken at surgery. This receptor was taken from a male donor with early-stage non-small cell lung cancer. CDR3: CASSKGAAGRYNEQFF. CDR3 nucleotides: TGTGCCAGCAGTAAGGGGGCAGCGGGTCGGTACAATGAGCAGTTCTTC.